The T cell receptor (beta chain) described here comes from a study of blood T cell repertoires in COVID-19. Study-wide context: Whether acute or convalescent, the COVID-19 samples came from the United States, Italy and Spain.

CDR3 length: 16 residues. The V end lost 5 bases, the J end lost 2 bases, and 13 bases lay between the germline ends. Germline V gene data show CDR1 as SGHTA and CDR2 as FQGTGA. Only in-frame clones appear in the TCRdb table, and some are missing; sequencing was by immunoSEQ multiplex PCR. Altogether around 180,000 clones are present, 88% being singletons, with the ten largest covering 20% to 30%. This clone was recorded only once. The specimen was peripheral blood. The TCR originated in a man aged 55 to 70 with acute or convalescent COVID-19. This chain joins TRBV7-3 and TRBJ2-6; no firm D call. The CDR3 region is CASSPRSVTGANVLTF. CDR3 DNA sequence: TGTGCCAGCAGCCCCCGGTCGGTTACTGGGGCCAACGTCCTGACTTTC.